A single sample is the source of the 32 T cell receptor beta chains below, sequenced in a study of blood T cell repertoires in COVID-19. Sequencing used immunoSEQ multiplex PCR; TCRdb keeps in-frame clones, though not all of them. This sample yields some 120,000 clones, of which approximately 85% are seen a single time; 3.5% to 5% belongs to the top ten. Sequencing was carried out using peripheral blood. The receptors stem from a human donor in a cohort sampled during active COVID-19.

The gene calls are TRBV19 and TRBJ2-5; 15 bases are a match to TRBD2. J gave up 2 bases and V 2 bases, and 3 bases lay outside the gene matches. CDR1 is LNHDA, CDR2 SQIVND, per germline (reference sequence). The length of the CDR3 is 17 residues. The CDR3 coding sequence is TGTGCCAGTAGTATACCGGGACTAGCGGGGGGACAAGAGACCCAGTACTTC. This encodes CASSIPGLAGGQETQYF.

The chain recombines TRBV9 with TRBJ2-2; TRBD1 might be the D (7 bases). V lost 2 bases to trimming and J lost 5 bases, with 19 bases between them. Germline V gene lookup returns CDR1 SGDLS and CDR2 YYNGEE. CDR3 length: 17 residues. CDR3 residues: CASSVLGQGGSTGELFF. Written as DNA, the CDR3 is TGTGCCAGCAGCGTCCTTGGGCAGGGGGGATCTACCGGGGAGCTGTTTTTT.

The chain employs TRBV30 and TRBJ2-1; D perhaps matches TRBD2 (6 bases). Between the trimmed V and J ends, which lost 2 bases and 5 bases, there was a span of 10 bases. CDR1 and CDR2 from the germline V gene are GTSNPN and SVGIG (reference sequence). The CDR3 runs 13 residues. CDR3 protein: CAWSFAGNNEQFF. DNA for the CDR3: TGTGCCTGGAGTTTCGCGGGAAACAATGAGCAGTTCTTC. Full variable domain (remainder filled in from reference TRBV30 and TRBJ2-1): SQTIHQWPATLVQPVGSPLSLECTVEGTSNPNLYWYRQAAGRGLQLLFYSVGIGQISSEVPQNLSASRPQDRQFILSSKKLLLSDSGFYLCAWSFAGNNEQFFGPGTRLTVL.

This clone was counted between two and nine times. V and J are TRBV9 and TRBJ2-1; D unclear. The V and J ends lost 3 bases and 7 bases respectively, with 11 bases between them. Germline CDR1 SGDLS, CDR2 YYNGEE. CDR3 size: 13 residues. The CDR3, as DNA: TGTGCCAGCAGCGGGAGATTGCTGAATGAGCAGTTCTTC. Encoded protein: CASSGRLLNEQFF. Supplemented by reference TRBV9 and TRBJ2-1, the full variable domain reads DSGVTQTPKHLITATGQRVTLRCSPRSGDLSVYWYQQSLDQGLQFLIQYYNGEERAKGNILERFSAQQFPDLHSELNLSSLELGDSALYFCASSGRLLNEQFFGPGTRLTVL.

This chain joins TRBV11-2 and TRBJ1-6, with 7 bases aligning to TRBD1. J lost 7 bases, V lost 4 bases, and 7 bases had no gene match. This CDR3 region has 15 residues. Per the germline V gene, CDR1 is SGHAT and CDR2 is FQNNGV. The CDR3 loop is CASSSIVTGNSPLHF. DNA of the CDR3: TGTGCCAGCAGCTCTATCGTGACAGGGAATTCACCCCTCCACTTT.

This chain uses TRBV21-1 with TRBJ2-3; TRBD1, the D gene given by the table, was not confirmed from the DNA. TRBV21-1 is recorded as a pseudogene. The CDR3 spans 16 residues. CDR3 sequence: CASSDIPGLWADTQYF. The DNA for the CDR3 is TGTGCCAGCAGCGACATCCCAGGGTTGTGGGCAGATACGCAGTATTTT.

The chain uses TRBV5-6 and TRBJ2-7; 10 bases line up with TRBD1. Losses at the gene ends were 4 bases for V and 2 bases for J; bases not matched to a gene: 6. The CDR3 covers 15 residues. From germline, CDR1 is SGHDT and CDR2 YYEEEE. The CDR3 sequence: CASSQTGGSPYEQYV. CDR3 bases: TGTGCCAGCAGCCAGACAGGGGGCAGCCCCTACGAGCAGTACGTC.

The rearrangement links TRBV5-4 to TRBJ2-3, with D possibly being TRBD2 (6 bases). The CDR3 has 15 residues. Germline CDR1 SGHNT, CDR2 YYREEE (reference sequence). Trimming stripped 6 bases from V and 1 base from J, with 15 bases between. Here the CDR3 reads CASTDPGGGTDTQYF. In DNA, the CDR3 is TGTGCCAGCACGGACCCCGGCGGGGGCACAGATACGCAGTATTTT.

V is TRBV19 and J is TRBJ1-4, with 9 bases matching TRBD1. Germline V gene data show CDR1 as LNHDA and CDR2 as SQIVND (reference sequence). V shed 6 bases, J shed 10 bases, and the junction held 15 bases outside the gene matches. This CDR3 region has 16 residues. CDR3 sequence (DNA): TGTGCCAGTAGGACCACAGGGGGCAGAAGAGTTGGAAAACTGTTTTTT. Translation gives CASRTTGGRRVGKLFF.

V gene TRBV4-3 combines with J gene TRBJ2-1; D gene unclear. The CDR3 extends over 14 amino acids. The V gene lost 0 bases and the J gene lost 8 bases, with 11 bases spanning the gap. Germline V gene data show CDR1 as LGHNA and CDR2 as YSLEER. The CDR3, as DNA: TGCGCCAGCAGCCAAGAGGAGTCGTCATATGAGCAGTTCTTC. Its translation is CASSQEESSYEQFF.

In regard to this clone: Other DNA sequences in this sample translate to the same CDR3. The rearrangement joins TRBV6-5 to TRBJ1-5; 7 nucleotides match TRBD1. This CDR3 contains 13 residues. Germline V lookup: CDR1 MNHEY, CDR2 SVGAGI. V lost 6 bases and J lost 4; bases outside the gene matches: 3. The CDR3 DNA sequence: TGTGCCAGCAGGGCAGGGGGGAATCAGCCCCAGCATTTT. Amino acids: CASRAGGNQPQHF.

The gene calls are TRBV7-2 and TRBJ2-5, with D unresolved. Germline assignment: CDR1 SGHTA and CDR2 FQGNSA. This CDR3 is built from 15 residues. V lost 1 base and J lost 4, with 13 bases in between. The CDR3 coding sequence is TGTGCCAGCAGCTTAGACTCGACAATTCGAGAGACCCAGTACTTC. Amino acids: CASSLDSTIRETQYF.

The genes are TRBV6-2 or TRBV6-3 and TRBJ1-5; 7 bases map to TRBD1. This CDR3 region has 18 residues. J gave up 3 bases and V 2 bases, and 13 bases lay outside the gene matches. Germline V lookup: CDR1 MNHEY, CDR2 SVGEGT. CDR3 region: CASSYPRDSDLFNQPQHF. CDR3 sequence (DNA): TGTGCCAGCAGTTACCCCCGGGACAGCGACCTTTTCAATCAGCCCCAGCATTTT.

This rearrangement joins TRBV24-1 to TRBJ2-3; 7 nucleotides align to TRBD2. There are 17 residues in the CDR3. With 6 bases clipped from V and 6 bases from J, the junction kept 17 bases outside the gene matches. Germline lookup yields CDR1 KGHDR and CDR2 SFDVKD. CDR3 protein: CATSTTGGRDAGDTQYF. For the CDR3, the DNA is TGTGCCACCAGTACGACCGGCGGGAGAGATGCTGGGGATACGCAGTATTTT.

The chain couples TRBV5-6 to TRBJ2-4; 8 positions agree with TRBD1. Trimming took 4 bases from V and 3 from J; bases not matched to a gene: 9. The CDR3 covers 16 residues. Germline V gene sequence: CDR1 SGHDT, CDR2 YYEEEE. CDR3 bases: TGTGCCAGCAGCACCAGGGGGCGATGGGTCAAAAACATTCAGTACTTC. This codes for CASSTRGRWVKNIQYF.

This clone was found a few times. V usage is TRBV5-4 and J usage is TRBJ2-1, with TRBD2 identical over 7 bases. The CDR3 is 16 residues long. The germline V gene has CDR1 SGHNT and CDR2 YYREEE (reference sequence). V lost 9 bases, J lost 2 bases, and 14 bases stayed unmatched. The CDR3 DNA is TGTGCCACAATATCGGGGGGTAGCGGCCCCTACAATGAGCAGTTCTTC. The encoded protein is CATISGGSGPYNEQFF.

The rearrangement joins TRBV5-1 to TRBJ2-2; TRBD2 might be the D (6 bases). The CDR3 sequence is 15 residues long. The germline V gene has CDR1 SGHRS and CDR2 YFSETQ. The V and J ends lost 2 bases and 7 bases respectively, with 15 bases between them. This CDR3 is CASSFSAGSSGELFF. CDR3 DNA: TGCGCCAGCAGCTTTAGTGCGGGATCTAGCGGGGAGCTGTTTTTT.

The genes are TRBV27 and TRBJ2-2; D remains unclear. Trimming shortened V by 5 bases and J by 5 bases, and 21 bases separated the two germline ends. This CDR3 has 17 residues. CDR1 and CDR2 from the germline V gene are MNHEY and SMNVEV (reference sequence). The CDR3 spells CASSQAGGVSGTGELFF. CDR3 DNA sequence: TGTGCCAGCAGTCAAGCCGGTGGCGTGTCAGGAACCGGGGAGCTGTTTTTT.

This clone was seen a few times. V and J are TRBV7-2 and TRBJ1-6; possible D gene TRBD1, 5 bases. V gave up 2 bases and J gave up 9 bases, with 17 bases separating them. This CDR3 has 16 residues. CDR1 and CDR2 from the germline V gene are SGHTA and FQGNSA. This chain's CDR3 is CASSLSTADWGSPLHF. The DNA of the CDR3 is TGTGCCAGCAGCTTATCGACAGCCGACTGGGGTTCACCCCTCCACTTT.

The J gene is TRBJ2-5, the V gene TRBV6-2 or TRBV6-3; D unclear. In germline, CDR1 is MNHEY, CDR2 SVGEGT. This CDR3 spans 13 amino acids. Trimming stripped 2 bases from V and 4 bases from J, with 8 bases between. The CDR3 region has the DNA TGTGCCAGCAGTTACCCACTGATAGAGACCCAGTACTTC. Translating gives CASSYPLIETQYF.

The J gene is TRBJ1-5, the V gene TRBV1; TRBD1, as called in the table, went unchecked against the DNA. TRBV1 is described as a pseudogene. The CDR3 covers 15 residues. CDR3 loop: CTSSQAGDSNQPQHF. The CDR3 DNA sequence: TGCACCAGCAGCCAGGCAGGGGATAGCAATCAGCCCCAGCATTTT.

Details on this clone: Other DNA sequences from this sample encode an identical CDR3 as well. CDR3 in DNA: TGTGCCACCAGTGATCTAAGCGGGACTAACAATGAGCAGTTCTTC. Translation: CATSDLSGTNNEQFF. The chain is built from TRBV24-1 and TRBJ2-1; TRBD2 matches 7 bases. The CDR3 is 15 residues long. Germline V gives CDR1 KGHDR, CDR2 SFDVKD. The V and J ends lost 3 bases and 5 bases, in that order; junction bases with no gene match: 6.

This chain uses TRBV5-4 with TRBJ2-1; 13 positions match TRBD2. CDR3 length: 17 residues. Germline V gene lookup returns CDR1 SGHNT and CDR2 YYREEE (reference sequence). Trimming took 0 bases from V and 8 from J; bases not matched to a gene: 8. CDR3 protein: CASSLGTSGRNSDEQFF. CDR3 nucleotides: TGTGCCAGCAGCTTGGGGACTAGCGGGAGAAACTCCGATGAGCAGTTCTTC.

This clone appeared a few times. The chain has TRBV29-1 and TRBJ1-1; possibly TRBD1 for D (5 bases). The CDR3 runs to 16 residues. Germline CDR1 is SQVTM and CDR2 is ANQGSEA. V gave up 4 bases and J gave up 0 bases, with 18 bases separating them. This CDR3 is CSVGINTGVMNTEAFF. The CDR3 DNA reads as TGCAGCGTTGGTATAAATACGGGGGTCATGAACACTGAAGCTTTCTTT.

V usage is TRBV7-2 and J usage is TRBJ1-1; the D gene is possibly TRBD1 (5 bases). Germline V gene lookup returns CDR1 SGHTA and CDR2 FQGNSA. This CDR3 contains 13 residues. The germline V and J ends were trimmed by 6 bases and 7 bases, with 15 bases remaining between them. The CDR3 bases are TGTGCCAGCAGTTGGGGCGCGACGCTTGAAGCTTTCTTT. It codes for CASSWGATLEAFF.

V is TRBV27 and J is TRBJ2-1; a weak D match, TRBD2 (6 bases). Trimming shortened V by 3 bases and J by 6 bases, and 12 bases separated the two germline ends. Germline CDR1 MNHEY, CDR2 SMNVEV (reference sequence). The CDR3 spans 14 residues. The CDR3 reads CASSFLDYVNEQFF. The CDR3 bases are TGTGCCAGCAGTTTTCTGGACTACGTCAATGAGCAGTTCTTC.

J is TRBJ1-3 and V is TRBV6-5; D perhaps matches TRBD1 (5 bases). There are 13 residues in the CDR3. Trimming shortened V by 5 bases and J by 6 bases, and 11 bases separated the two germline ends. The germline CDR1 and CDR2 sequences are MNHEY and SVGAGI. This CDR3 reads CASSPGVKNTIYF. The CDR3 bases are TGTGCCAGCAGTCCGGGGGTGAAAAACACCATATATTTT.

CDR3 protein: CASKSTGNSGNTIYF. The CDR3 DNA reads as TGTGCCAGCAAATCGACAGGGAACTCTGGAAACACCATATATTTT. The gene calls are TRBV6-5 and TRBJ1-3; TRBD1 agrees at 7 bases. This CDR3 region has 15 residues. Unmatched junction bases numbered 6, after V lost 7 bases and J lost 0 bases. Germline V gene sequence: CDR1 MNHEY, CDR2 SVGAGI.

The chain recombines TRBV14 with TRBJ1-6; D not certain. Germline V CDR1 and CDR2: SGHDN, FVKESK. With 1 base removed from V and 7 bases from J, the gap between germline ends came to 11 bases. This CDR3 is 15 amino acids long. The CDR3 DNA is TGTGCCAGCAGCCAAGGACAAACGGGGAATTCACCCCTCCACTTT. Translated: CASSQGQTGNSPLHF. Complete variable domain (other parts from reference TRBV14 and TRBJ1-6): EAGVTQFPSHSVIEKGQTVTLRCDPISGHDNLYWYRRVMGKEIKFLLHFVKESKQDESGMPNNRFLAERTGGTYSTLKVQPAELEDSGVYFCASSQGQTGNSPLHFGNGTRLTVT.

The chain links TRBV7-2 to TRBJ1-5; 10 nucleotides agree with TRBD1. CDR1 and CDR2 (germline): SGHTA, FQGNSA. With V trimmed by 5 bases and J by 6 bases, 7 bases remained unmatched. The CDR3 is 15 residues long. The CDR3 is CASSLDRGQGQPQHF. CDR3 bases: TGTGCCAGCAGCCTCGACAGGGGGCAGGGTCAGCCCCAGCATTTT. The full variable domain, with the rest looked up from reference TRBV7-2 and TRBJ1-5, is GAGVSQSPSNKVTEKGKDVELRCDPISGHTALYWYRQSLGQGLEFLIYFQGNSAPDKSGLPSDRFSAERTGGSVSTLTIQRTQQEDSAVYLCASSLDRGQGQPQHFGDGTRLSIL.

The chain has TRBV5-1 and TRBJ2-1; perhaps TRBD2 as D (6 bases). Trimming took off 0 bases at V and 11 bases at J, with 15 bases between the two ends. CDR3 size: 14 residues. The germline gives CDR1 SGHRS, CDR2 YFSETQ. CDR3 nucleotide sequence: TGCGCCAGCAGCTTGGCCGGGGGAGAGTCGAAGCAGTTCTTC. Translated, it gives CASSLAGGESKQFF.

The chain carries TRBV6-2 or TRBV6-3 and TRBJ1-2, with 11 nucleotides matching TRBD1. V shed 0 bases, J shed 3 bases, and the junction held 6 bases outside the gene matches. The CDR3 runs to 17 residues. From germline, CDR1 is MNHEY and CDR2 SVGEGT. Here the CDR3 reads CASSYSKGTGGHYGYTF. The DNA for the CDR3 is TGTGCCAGCAGTTACTCAAAGGGGACAGGGGGGCACTATGGCTACACCTTC.